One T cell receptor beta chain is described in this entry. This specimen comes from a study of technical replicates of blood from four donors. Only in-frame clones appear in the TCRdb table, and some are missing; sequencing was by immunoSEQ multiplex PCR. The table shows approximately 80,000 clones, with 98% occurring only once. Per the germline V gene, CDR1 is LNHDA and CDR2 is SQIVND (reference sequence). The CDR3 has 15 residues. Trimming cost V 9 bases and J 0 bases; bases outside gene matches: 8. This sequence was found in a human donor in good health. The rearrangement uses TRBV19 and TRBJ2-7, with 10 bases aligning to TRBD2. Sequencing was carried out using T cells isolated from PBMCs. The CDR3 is CASTPTSGISYEQYF. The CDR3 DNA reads TGTGCCAGCACCCCAACTAGCGGGATCTCCTACGAGCAGTACTTC.